This T cell receptor beta chain was found in a study of identical twins. TCRdb redid the calling of the 5' RACE reads with MiXCR, one entry per CDR3 protein. The sample includes under 400,000 distinct CDR3 sequences, 9% to 10% of them seen just once. This TCR came from a woman in her forties or fifties in good health. Sequencing was done on a sample of naive T cells sorted from blood.

The CDR3 DNA is TGTGCCAGCAGTACTTTGGCGGACAGGGTCTCACCCCTCCACTTT. Protein sequence: CASSTLADRVSPLHF. The chain couples TRBV12-3 or TRBV12-4 to TRBJ1-6; TRBD1 matches 8 bases. V shed 5 bases, J shed 10 bases, and the junction held 10 bases outside the gene matches. The CDR3 covers 15 residues.